Sequencing of this T cell receptor beta chain was carried out in a study of patients and donors after allogeneic stem cell transplantation. Trimming stripped 3 bases from V and 4 bases from J, with 9 bases between. There are 12 residues in the CDR3. CDR1 is SQVTM, CDR2 ANQGSEA, per germline. MiXCR was run by TCRdb on the RT-PCR reads, yielding one entry per CDR3 protein. Among over 65,000 distinct CDR3 sequences listed, more than 25% were seen once. The V call is TRBV29-1, the J call TRBJ1-2; D ambiguous. The material sequenced was blood, either unsorted or a sorted T cell fraction (not recorded which). The receptor comes from a human donor who was either an allogeneic HSCT recipient or a stem cell or donor lymphocyte infusion donor (not recorded which). It is not recorded whose cells these are; they may come from a transplant donor. CDR3 DNA sequence: TGCAGCGTTGAGGTCGAACTCTATGGCTACACCTTC. It is translated as CSVEVELYGYTF.